These 10 T cell receptor beta chains share one sample of origin, sequenced in a study of blood T cell repertoires in COVID-19. Sequenced by immunoSEQ multiplex PCR; TCRdb stores in-frame clones only, minus some. Of about 160,000 clones detected, approximately 84% appear once; the ten largest clones hold 22%. Input material: peripheral blood. The receptors shown here come from a woman older than 75 with acute or convalescent COVID-19.

The chain combines TRBV2 with TRBJ2-4; possible D gene TRBD2, 5 bases. With 6 bases removed from V and 2 bases from J, the gap between germline ends came to 17 bases. The CDR3 runs 16 residues. In germline, CDR1 is SNHLY, CDR2 FYNNEI. CDR3 amino acids: CASRLDRGGTKNIQYF. CDR3 in DNA: TGTGCCAGCAGGCTCGATAGAGGAGGAACCAAAAACATTCAGTACTTC. The full variable domain, with the rest looked up from reference TRBV2 and TRBJ2-4, is EPEVTQTPSHQVTQMGQEVILRCVPISNHLYFYWYRQILGQKVEFLVSFYNNEISEKSEIFDDQFSVERPDGSNFTLKIRSTKLEDSAMYFCASRLDRGGTKNIQYFGAGTRLSVL.

The rearrangement uses TRBV2 and TRBJ2-1; TRBD2 aligns across 9 bases. The CDR3 extends over 14 amino acids. CDR1 SNHLY and CDR2 FYNNEI come from the germline V gene. The V segment lost 6 bases and the J segment 6 bases; nucleotides outside the gene matches: 6. CDR3 amino acids: CASSATSGVNEQFF. CDR3 in DNA: TGTGCCAGCAGCGCGACTAGCGGTGTCAATGAGCAGTTCTTC.

Only a few counts were recorded for this clone. The chain uses TRBV7-8 and TRBJ1-5; D is undetermined. From germline, CDR1 is SGHVS and CDR2 FQNEAQ. The ends were cut back, 3 bases at V and 4 bases at J, with 7 bases in the middle. The CDR3 loop spans 13 amino acids. The CDR3 coding sequence is TGTGCCAGCAGCTTTTCGGGGAATCAGCCCCAGCATTTT. This translates into CASSFSGNQPQHF.

The chain employs TRBV3-1 (or the pseudogene TRBV3-2) and TRBJ2-2; 10 nucleotides align to TRBD1. Per the germline V gene, CDR1 is LGHDT and CDR2 is YNNKEL (reference sequence). Trimming at V came to 4 bases and at J to 5 bases, leaving 10 bases not matched to a gene. The length of the CDR3 is 17 residues. The CDR3 nucleotides read TGTGCCAGCAGCCGCCTCCAACCGGGACAGGGGACCGGGGAGCTGTTTTTT. Its protein product is CASSRLQPGQGTGELFF.

The J gene is TRBJ1-4, the V gene TRBV10-3, with a weak D call TRBD1 (6 bases). Germline lookup yields CDR1 ENHRY and CDR2 SYGVKD. The CDR3 contains 15 residues. Trimming stripped 6 bases from V and 2 bases from J, with 13 bases between. CDR3 amino acids: CAIRPGRGTNEKLFF. The CDR3 bases are TGTGCCATCAGACCTGGCAGGGGCACTAATGAAAAACTGTTTTTT.

This clone was recorded once. The V and J genes are TRBV29-1 and TRBJ2-1; D is perhaps TRBD2 (6 bases). The germline CDR1 and CDR2 sequences are SQVTM and ANQGSEA. CDR3 size: 14 residues. With 3 bases removed from V and 0 bases from J, the gap between germline ends came to 9 bases. The CDR3 reads CSVEGLFSYNEQFF. CDR3 sequence (DNA): TGCAGCGTTGAGGGACTGTTCTCCTACAATGAGCAGTTCTTC.

The CDR3 is CASSPGGANYGYTF. For the CDR3, the DNA is TGTGCCAGCTCACCAGGAGGAGCTAACTATGGCTACACCTTC. This chain uses TRBV18 with TRBJ1-2; unclear D gene. There are 14 residues in the CDR3. With 2 bases removed from V and 0 bases from J, the gap between germline ends came to 7 bases. Germline CDR1 is KGHSH and CDR2 is LQKENI.

This clone was counted between two and nine times. The CDR3 nucleotides read TGTGCCAGCAGCTTTGACAGGGCACGGGAGCAGTTCTTC. Its translation is CASSFDRAREQFF. The chain recombines TRBV11-3 with TRBJ2-1, with 7 bases aligning to TRBD1. This CDR3 has 13 amino acids. Germline assignment: CDR1 SGHNT and CDR2 YENEEA. The ends lost 3 bases at V and 10 bases at J; junction bases unmatched: 6.

The chain couples TRBV6-2 or TRBV6-3 to TRBJ1-2; TRBD1 agrees at 7 bases. The germline gives CDR1 MNHEY, CDR2 SVGEGT. With 1 base clipped from V and 7 bases from J, the junction kept 6 bases outside the gene matches. The CDR3 spans 14 residues. CDR3 sequence reads: CASSYLEGGSGYTF. The DNA for the CDR3 is TGTGCCAGCAGTTACTTGGAAGGGGGCTCTGGCTACACCTTC.

The chain couples TRBV5-6 to TRBJ2-1; 11 bases fit TRBD2. This CDR3 is 15 amino acids long. V dropped 6 bases and J dropped 2; count of bases not matched to a gene: 4. Germline CDR1 SGHDT, CDR2 YYEEEE. The CDR3 reads CASTVAGGPYNEQFF. CDR3 DNA: TGTGCCAGCACCGTAGCGGGAGGGCCCTACAATGAGCAGTTCTTC.